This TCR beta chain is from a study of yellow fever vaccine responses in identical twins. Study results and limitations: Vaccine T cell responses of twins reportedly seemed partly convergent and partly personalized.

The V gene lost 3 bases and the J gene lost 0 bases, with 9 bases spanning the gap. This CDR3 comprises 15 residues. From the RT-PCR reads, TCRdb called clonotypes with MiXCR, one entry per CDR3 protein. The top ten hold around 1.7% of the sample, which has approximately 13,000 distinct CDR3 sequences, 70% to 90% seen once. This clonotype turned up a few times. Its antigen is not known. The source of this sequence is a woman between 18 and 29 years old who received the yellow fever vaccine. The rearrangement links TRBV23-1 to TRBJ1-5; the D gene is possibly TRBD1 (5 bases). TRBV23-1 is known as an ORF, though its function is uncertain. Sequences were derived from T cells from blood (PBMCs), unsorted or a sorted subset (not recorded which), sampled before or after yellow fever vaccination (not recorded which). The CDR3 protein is CASSQGRDSNQPQHF. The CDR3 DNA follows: TGCGCCAGCAGTCAGGGACGGGATAGCAATCAGCCCCAGCATTTT.